This is a list of T cell receptor beta chains from one sample in a study of identifying expanded T cells in peripheral blood. Sequencing was performed with immunoSEQ multiplex PCR; in TCRdb, only in-frame clones are kept and a portion is missing. The sample has approximately 130,000 clones; 75% to 90% are singletons. Sequencing was performed on blood. These receptors came from a person aged 18 to 70 in good health. Each CDR3 is given with its conserved first and last residue. The order of the fields is V gene, D gene, clone size, J gene, CDR3 length, CDR3 DNA, CDR3 protein. D genes are given only for firm matches. The size field is filled for only some rows; it gives once, few, many or a size class.

>TRBV7-8|-|once|TRBJ2-2|17
TGTGCCAGCAGCGAACGACTAGGCAGTCCGAACACCGGGGAGCTGTTTTTT
CASSERLGSPNTGELFF
>TRBV5-1|-|-|TRBJ2-3|17
TGCGCCAGCAGCTTGGTTAGTGCCCACGGGAACACAGATACGCAGTATTTT
CASSLVSAHGNTDTQYF
>TRBV6-5|-|-|TRBJ2-3|14
TGTGCCAGCAGCAATCGACTGGGGGGAGATACGCAGTATTTT
CASSNRLGGDTQYF
>TRBV6-5|-|-|TRBJ1-5|15
TGTGCCAGCAGTTACTTCACAGAGGGCAATCAGCCCCAGCATTTT
CASSYFTEGNQPQHF
>TRBV5-1|TRBD1|-|TRBJ2-7|14
TGCGCCAGCAGCGCCGGACAGGGGGTAAGCGAGCAGTACTTC
CASSAGQGVSEQYF
>TRBV5-1|TRBD1|-|TRBJ2-7|15
TGCGCCAGCAGCATGGGACAGGGAGGAACCTACGAGCAGTACTTC
CASSMGQGGTYEQYF
>TRBV30|TRBD2|-|TRBJ2-7|15
TGTGCCTGGAGTTCCCCTAGCGGGGGGGTCCACGAGCAGTACTTC
CAWSSPSGGVHEQYF
>TRBV6-4|-|-|TRBJ2-7|14
TGTGCCAGCAGTGTCTCCGGGACGCCCTACGAGCAGTACTTC
CASSVSGTPYEQYF
>TRBV10-3|TRBD2|-|TRBJ2-1|16
TGTGCCATCAGTGGTCAGGGAGGGAGCTCCTACAATGAGCAGTTCTTC
CAISGQGGSSYNEQFF
>TRBV18|-|-|TRBJ2-1|15
TGTGCCAGCTCACCACCCGGGAGACTCCGCAATGAGCAGTTCTTC
CASSPPGRLRNEQFF
>TRBV6-1|-|-|TRBJ1-1|13
TGTGCCAGCAGGAATGGGGGGCACACTGAAGCTTTCTTT
CASRNGGHTEAFF
>TRBV2|TRBD1|-|TRBJ1-4|15
TGTGCCAGCAGTTGGCAGGGACAGGGTGGTGAAAAACTGTTTTTT
CASSWQGQGGEKLFF
>TRBV2|-|-|TRBJ2-5|14
TGTGCCAGCAGTGTATCCGGGGCACAAGAGACCCAGTACTTC
CASSVSGAQETQYF
>TRBV9|-|-|TRBJ2-1|14
TGTGCCAGCAGCCTCACTAGCCACGCGGATGAGCAGTTCTTC
CASSLTSHADEQFF
>TRBV18|-|-|TRBJ2-1|15
TGTGCCAGCTCACCGTCAGGGACAAATTACAATGAGCAGTTCTTC
CASSPSGTNYNEQFF
>TRBV5-1|-|-|TRBJ2-2|15
TGCGCCAGCAGCTTGGCTACCGGGAACACCGGGGAGCTGTTTTTT
CASSLATGNTGELFF
>TRBV20-1|-|-|TRBJ2-3|8
TGCAGTGCTAGACCTTGGGATTTT
CSARPWDF
>TRBV2|-|-|TRBJ1-2|14
TGTGCCAGCAGTGAAAGACAGCGTCAGTATGGCTACACCTTC
CASSERQRQYGYTF
>TRBV7-2|TRBD2|-|TRBJ2-1|17
TGTGCCAGCAGCTTAGACGCCGGCGGGGGGGCTCACAATGAGCAGTTCTTC
CASSLDAGGGAHNEQFF
>TRBV10-1|-|few|TRBJ2-7|16
TGCGCCAGCAGTGAGTCCTTACAGGGACATACCTACGAGCAGTACTTC
CASSESLQGHTYEQYF
>TRBV6-4|TRBD2|-|TRBJ2-7|15
TGTGCCAGCAGTGGAAGCGGGGGGGTCTCCTACGAGCAGTACTTC
CASSGSGGVSYEQYF
>TRBV10-3|-|-|TRBJ2-3|14
TGTGCCATCAAGGGAGGGGGCGGCACAGATACGCAGTATTTT
CAIKGGGGTDTQYF
>TRBV29-1|-|-|TRBJ1-2|13
TGCAGCGTTGAAGTCCGAGTCGGGGAGGGCTACACCTTC
CSVEVRVGEGYTF
>TRBV7-3|-|-|TRBJ1-1|13
TGTGCCAGCAGCCTTAATGATGACACTGAAGCTTTCTTT
CASSLNDDTEAFF
>TRBV5-8|-|-|TRBJ2-7|15
TGTGCCAGCAGCCCCGGGACGGCCAGCTCCTACGAGCAGTACTTC
CASSPGTASSYEQYF
>TRBV5-6|TRBD2|-|TRBJ2-7|14
TGTGCCAGCAGCTTGGCGGGAGGGGACTACGAGCAGTACTTC
CASSLAGGDYEQYF
>TRBV5-1|-|few|TRBJ1-1|13
TGCGCCAGCAGCTTGGTTCAGGTAGACGAAGCTTTCTTT
CASSLVQVDEAFF
>TRBV6-5|-|-|TRBJ1-3|14
TGTGCCAGCCGGGGTTACGGGCCGGGAAACACCATATATTTT
CASRGYGPGNTIYF
>TRBV28|-|-|TRBJ1-5|14
TGTGCCAGCAGTTTAATAGGGTTCCATCAGCCCCAGCATTTT
CASSLIGFHQPQHF
>TRBV28|-|-|TRBJ2-3|15
TGTGCCAGCAGCCCCCGTTTAGCTAGCACAGATACGCAGTATTTT
CASSPRLASTDTQYF
>TRBV5-1|-|-|TRBJ1-1|14
TGCGCCAGCAGCTTAGGGAGCATGAACACTGAAGCTTTCTTT
CASSLGSMNTEAFF
>TRBV28|TRBD1|-|TRBJ2-5|13
TGTGCCAGCGGGCCGGGACAGCAAGAGACCCAGTACTTC
CASGPGQQETQYF
>TRBV7-8|TRBD1|-|TRBJ1-1|17
TGTGCCAGCAGCCTCCGGACAGGGAGGGTTATGAACACTGAAGCTTTCTTT
CASSLRTGRVMNTEAFF
>TRBV11-2|-|-|TRBJ2-1|13
TGTGCCAGCAGCTTAGGAGTTTACAATGAGCAGTTCTTC
CASSLGVYNEQFF
>TRBV6-5|-|-|TRBJ2-4|16
TGTGCCAGCAGTTACCAAACGACCGGACCCTGGGCCATTCAGTACTTC
CASSYQTTGPWAIQYF
>TRBV10-3|-|-|TRBJ2-7|14
TGTGCCATCAGTGAGGCAGACTCGCAGGCCGAGCAGTACTTC
CAISEADSQAEQYF
>TRBV5-6|-|once|TRBJ2-7|16
TGTGCCAGCAGCTTGTATGGAGGGGGGAGGGTAACCGAGCAGTACTTC
CASSLYGGGRVTEQYF
>TRBV5-6|-|-|TRBJ2-5|14
TGTGCCAGCAGCTGGGATGACGGGGGAGAGACCCAGTACTTC
CASSWDDGGETQYF
>TRBV18|-|-|TRBJ1-1|14
TGTGCCAGCTCAAGGCAACCTTGGGTTACTGAAGCTTTCTTT
CASSRQPWVTEAFF
>TRBV5-8|-|few|TRBJ1-6|12
TGTGCCAGCAGCTCCGTTGGGTCACCCCTCCACTTT
CASSSVGSPLHF
>TRBV7-6|-|-|TRBJ2-3|12
TGTGCCAGCAGCTGGGGGGCAGATACGCAGTATTTT
CASSWGADTQYF
>TRBV28|-|-|TRBJ1-4|14
TGTGCCAGCAGTTCCCAACGGGTTCTCGAAAAACTGTTTTTT
CASSSQRVLEKLFF
>TRBV6-1|TRBD2|-|TRBJ2-3|16
TGTGCCAGCAGTGAAGTCGGCGGGGGGGCCGCCTATACGCAGTATTTT
CASSEVGGGAAYTQYF
>TRBV19|-|-|TRBJ2-6|15
TGTGCCAGTAGCCTAGAGGGGGCTGGGGCCAACGTCCTGACTTTC
CASSLEGAGANVLTF
>TRBV7-2|-|many|TRBJ2-7|12
TGTGCCAGCAGCTGGAGTCCGTACGAGCAGTACTTC
CASSWSPYEQYF
>TRBV10-3|-|-|TRBJ2-7|12
TGTGCCATCCGGACCCCGAACTACGAGCAGTACTTC
CAIRTPNYEQYF
>TRBV14|-|-|TRBJ2-5|12
TGTGCCAGCAGCCAATACGCGGAGACCCAGTACTTC
CASSQYAETQYF
>TRBV7-2|-|-|TRBJ2-5|15
TGTGCCAGCAGCTTAGCGGGACAAACGGTGGAGACCCAGTACTTC
CASSLAGQTVETQYF
>TRBV6-1|TRBD1|-|TRBJ2-1|14
TGTGCCAGCAGTGTGGGCAGGGGGCAGGATGAGCAGTTCTTC
CASSVGRGQDEQFF
>TRBV5-4|-|-|TRBJ2-3|15
TGTGCCAGCAGCCCCCTGGACGGGGGCACAGATACGCAGTATTTT
CASSPLDGGTDTQYF
>TRBV7-2|TRBD2|-|TRBJ2-5|15
TGTGCCAGCAGCTTCCGACTAGCGGGGAGAAAGACCCAGTACTTC
CASSFRLAGRKTQYF